The 7 T cell receptor beta chains below were found in one sample sequenced in a study of blood T cell repertoires in COVID-19. The table came from immunoSEQ multiplex PCR; TCRdb's copy has only in-frame clones and leaves some out. The sample lists about 150,000 clones, 75% to 90% occurring once. The sequenced sample consisted of peripheral blood. These receptors all come from a man older than 75 with acute or convalescent COVID-19.

The DNA for the CDR3 is TGTGCCAGCAGCTTAGAAAGCGGGGGGGTAACCGGGGAGCTGTTTTTT. This encodes CASSLESGGVTGELFF. The chain is built from TRBV7-2 and TRBJ2-2, with TRBD2 identical over 10 bases. The CDR3 sequence is 16 residues long. V trimming: 1 base; J trimming: 5 bases; junction bases outside the gene matches: 4. Germline loops: CDR1 SGHTA, CDR2 FQGNSA.

The rearrangement links TRBV28 to TRBJ2-7, with 7 nucleotides matching TRBD2. The trim removed 4 bases at V and 6 bases at J, leaving 0 bases unmatched. Germline V gene lookup returns CDR1 MDHEN and CDR2 SYDVKM. CDR3 length: 11 residues. The CDR3 here is CASSSGGEQYF. The CDR3 bases are TGTGCCAGCAGTTCGGGGGGCGAGCAGTACTTC. Full variable domain (outside the CDR3, taken from reference TRBV28 and TRBJ2-7): DVKVTQSSRYLVKRTGEKVFLECVQDMDHENMFWYRQDPGLGLRLIYFSYDVKMKEKGDIPEGYSVSREKKERFSLILESASTNQTSMYLCASSSGGEQYFGPGTRLTVT.

The CDR3 DNA is TGTGCCTGGAGTGTAGGGACAGGGGTCTACGAGCAGTACTTC. It specifies CAWSVGTGVYEQYF. The chain carries TRBV30 and TRBJ2-7, with 10 positions matching TRBD1. The germline CDR1 and CDR2 sequences are GTSNPN and SVGIG (reference sequence). Unmatched junction bases numbered 2, after V lost 0 bases and J lost 3 bases. This CDR3 is built from 14 residues.

The CDR3: CASSQSGQNTEAFF. The DNA of the CDR3 is TGTGCCAGTAGTCAGTCGGGACAGAACACTGAAGCTTTCTTT. This chain joins TRBV19 and TRBJ1-1, with a weak D call TRBD1 (6 bases). With 5 bases removed from V and 1 base from J, the gap between germline ends came to 11 bases. There are 14 residues in the CDR3. Looked up from germline, CDR1 is LNHDA and CDR2 is SQIVND (reference sequence).

The chain has TRBV7-2 and TRBJ1-6; weak D call: TRBD1 (6 bases). CDR3 size: 13 residues. V was pared by 5 bases and J by 7 bases, with 9 bases between. CDR1 is SGHTA, CDR2 FQGNSA, per germline. The CDR3 here is CASSPRGNSPLHF. For the CDR3, the DNA is TGTGCCAGCAGCCCCAGGGGAAATTCACCCCTCCACTTT.

The CDR3 here is CASRATGTDTQYF. The CDR3 coding sequence is TGTGCCAGCAGAGCCACAGGCACAGATACGCAGTATTTT. The chain employs TRBV27 and TRBJ2-3; D remains ambiguous. Trimming stripped 6 bases from V and 1 base from J, with 8 bases between. CDR1 and CDR2 (germline): MNHEY, SMNVEV (reference sequence). The CDR3 is 13 residues long.

The chain links TRBV28 to TRBJ2-1; 7 nucleotides line up with TRBD1. The CDR3 contains 13 residues. V trimming: 8 bases; J trimming: 0 bases; junction bases outside the gene matches: 1. The germline V gene encodes CDR1 MDHEN and CDR2 SYDVKM. The CDR3 is CASRDSSYNEQFF. CDR3 sequence (DNA): TGTGCCAGCCGGGACAGCTCCTACAATGAGCAGTTCTTC.